The source of this TCR beta chain is a study of CD8 T cells in Susac syndrome. General study results and limits: The study conceded that its TCR sequencing and HLA analysis involved relatively few individuals.

Points on this clonotype: The antigen remains undetermined.

V was clipped by 6 bases and J by 4 bases, with 16 bases between them. The CDR3 spans 14 residues. Germline values: CDR1 SGHRS, CDR2 YFSETQ. The authors carried out high-throughput sequencing of TCR beta. They applied it to CD8+ and CD4+ T cells obtained from blood. It was treatment-naive patients with stable or active relapsing-remitting disease who made up the multiple sclerosis controls. RNA amounts of about 0.5 to 1 ug underwent reverse transcription with random hexamers. By means of immunoSEQ multiplex PCR, TCR beta CDR3 spanning 54 Vbeta and 13 Jbeta underwent amplification. Each CDR3 protein gets one entry after TCRdb re-called the immunoSEQ multiplex PCR reads with MiXCR. The sample shows around 79,000 distinct CDR3 sequences, about 95% of them seen only once.

Sequenced input: CD8+ T cells from PBMCs. This TCR was recovered from a human donor with multiple sclerosis. The rearrangement joins TRBV5-1 to TRBJ1-1; maybe TRBD1 (6 bases). The CDR3 DNA reads TGCGCCAGCAACCCCACAGGGCTGGGCACTGAAGCTTTCTTT. Amino acid sequence: CASNPTGLGTEAFF.